This TCR beta chain appears in the sequencing data of a study of radiation and T cells in renal cell carcinoma. Across the study: Nephrectomy followed 15 Gy stereotactic body radiation by 4 weeks.

Libraries were prepared by immunoSEQ multiplex PCR; TCRdb keeps only in-frame clonotypes and omits some of them. There are roughly 120,000 clones in the sample; around 83% occur only once, and around 3% lies in the top ten. Noted time point: baseline pretreatment blood. Treatment noted: 15 Gy SBRT to primary tumor, nephrectomy 4 weeks later. Radiation-treated patients gave blood at baseline, week 2 and week 4. On this clone: Its matching antigen is unknown.

The study, taken as a whole, reports: In blood, top tumor clones expanded by 2 weeks, shrinking by 4.

The source is a woman aged 55-75 years with renal cell carcinoma. This specimen was blood, taken from a patient whose treatment included radiotherapy and nephrectomy.

CDR3 DNA: TGTGCCAGCAGCTTAGGGGGGGACGAGCAGTACTTC. The encoded protein is CASSLGGDEQYF. The V and J genes are TRBV7-9 and TRBJ2-7; D perhaps matches TRBD2 (6 bases). The CDR3 covers 12 residues. Per the germline V gene, CDR1 is SEHNR and CDR2 is FQNEAQ (reference sequence). The germline V and J ends were trimmed by 1 base and 5 bases, with 6 bases remaining between them.